This is a list of T cell receptor beta chains from one sample in a study of a mutant IDH1 vaccine in newly diagnosed glioma. The protocol was immunoSEQ multiplex PCR, while the TCRdb copy is restricted to in-frame clones and leaves out a portion. The sample holds 60,000 or so clones, roughly three quarters seen once. These receptors' targets are unknown. Sample: PBMCs, taken from a glioma patient whose treatment included an IDH1 peptide vaccine. The receptors originated from a woman aged 40 to 50 with glioma. Some clones in this sample may be carry-over from other donors' samples. Both conserved end residues are trimmed from each CDR3. The D gene is left open where the match is weak.

V gene,D gene,CDR3 protein
TRBV5-6,NA,ASSFLGEYEQY
TRBV7-2,NA,ASSLFRLGAYEQY
TRBV7-6,NA,ASSPMAGGYGYT
TRBV9,TRBD2,ASSPAGGFTDTQY
TRBV25-1,TRBD1,ASRHRGMNTEAF
TRBV5-1,TRBD2,ASSSGTSGDTGELF
TRBV23-1,NA,ASSQSKEKHLDTEAF
TRBV29-1,NA,SVDPWKVFNYGYT
TRBV2,TRBD1,ASSLRTGGASPLH
TRBV30,NA,AWSPSGAQY
TRBV7-3,TRBD2,ASSRSGGQETQY
TRBV6-6,TRBD1,ASSMTGVEAF
TRBV6-1,NA,ASLGRQPDTEAF
TRBV6-5,NA,ASSYLQGNEKLF
TRBV19,TRBD1,ASNTGQGGQPQH
TRBV5-4,TRBD1,ASFKDDRGRVNGYT
TRBV19,NA,ASSIRDSNQPQH
TRBV7-9,NA,ASSLGPGHDNEKLF
TRBV11-2,NA,ASSLSQGRTNTEAF
TRBV9,NA,ASSVGAKMANEQF
TRBV5-4,NA,ASSSTGLGGELF
TRBV5-6,TRBD2,ASRDTASGSETQY
TRBV5-4,NA,ASSPGGGDYEQY
TRBV12-5,NA,ASGLALMGTDTQY
TRBV4-3,NA,ASSQQTGVGGPLDTQY
TRBV2,TRBD2,ASRVSGGVSYEQY
TRBV30,TRBD1,AWSKDRVQPQH
TRBV30,NA,AGGGLSGELF
TRBV7-2,NA,ASSFGYTDTQY
TRBV19,NA,ASSHGGGRTEAF
TRBV30,NA,AWSAGTIQPQH
TRBV2,NA,ASRPGNYGYT
TRBV7-6,NA,ASSYGNSPNSPLH
TRBV30,TRBD1,AWSVTGGQAEKLF
TRBV10-2,TRBD1,ASYRDSENTEAF
TRBV5-6,TRBD1,ASSSADRALWGYT
TRBV6-5,NA,ASSSHRADTEAF
TRBV2,TRBD1,ATEQGQITGELF
TRBV18,NA,ASSPLPGSGDTQY
TRBV29-1,TRBD2,SVGEGSAGELF
TRBV30,TRBD1,AWRTGGYTEAF
TRBV2,NA,ANNGILSSEGYT
TRBV6-1,TRBD1,ARRQGYGYT
TRBV6-5,TRBD1,ASSLTGYDSPLH
TRBV13,TRBD1,ASSSTGGIVDTQY
TRBV12-5,TRBD1,ASRITGGNSPLH